This T cell receptor beta chain was sequenced during a study of blood T cell repertoires in COVID-19. Turning to the study itself: Some COVID-19 samples were acute and others convalescent; all came from the United States, Italy and Spain. PBMCs, B-cell-depleted T cells, or T cells were the source of the cDNA or gDNA that made up the material.

In the authors' workflow: Amplification from reference gene primers served as the basis for estimated nucleated cell counts. TCRdb's table, derived via immunoSEQ multiplex PCR, lists solely in-frame clones and lacks some. That table gives V, J and clone size, and the DNA gave D and trimming. The table lists roughly 36,000 clones, approximately 85% of them singletons. From germline, CDR1 is SGHTA and CDR2 FQGNSA. The CDR3 contains 13 residues. With 7 bases removed from V and 0 bases from J, the gap between germline ends came to 9 bases. A single count supports this clone. The sample consisted of peripheral blood. The TCR sequence derives from a man aged 55 to 70 with active COVID-19. V gene TRBV7-2 combines with J gene TRBJ1-1; D remains ambiguous. The CDR3 reads CASTLAMNTEAFF. The CDR3 DNA is TGTGCCAGCACCCTCGCGATGAACACTGAAGCTTTCTTT.